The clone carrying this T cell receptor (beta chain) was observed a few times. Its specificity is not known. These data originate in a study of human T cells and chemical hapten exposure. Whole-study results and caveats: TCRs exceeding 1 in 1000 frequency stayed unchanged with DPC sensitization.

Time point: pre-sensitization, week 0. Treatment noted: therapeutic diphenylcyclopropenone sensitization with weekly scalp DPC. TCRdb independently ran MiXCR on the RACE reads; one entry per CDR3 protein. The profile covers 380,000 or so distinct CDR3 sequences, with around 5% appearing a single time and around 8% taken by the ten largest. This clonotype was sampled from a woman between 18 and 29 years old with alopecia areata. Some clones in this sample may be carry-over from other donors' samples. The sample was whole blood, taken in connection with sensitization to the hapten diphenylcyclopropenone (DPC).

The CDR3 DNA follows: TGCGCCAGCAGCTTGATCGGCAACCAAGAGACCCAGTACTTC. Amino acid sequence: CASSLIGNQETQYF. This chain links TRBV5-1 with TRBJ2-5; D is unresolved. CDR3 size: 14 residues. CDR1 is SGHRS and CDR2 is YFSETQ in the germline V gene. The ends were cut back, 1 base at V and 0 bases at J, with 7 bases in the middle.